This T cell receptor (beta chain) emerged from a study of cytomegalovirus exposure and HLA in healthy donors (TCRdb year 2017). Concerning the study at large: According to an earlier analysis of a few hundred of the donors, about 170 million T cells yielded 90 million to 140 million unique TCR beta sequences and less than 300 Gb of sequence data. An early release covering some 640 HLA-typed donors comprised approximately 290 gigabases of sequencing data and around 80 million unique TCR sequences. Of the 350 to 400 genotyped donors, approximately 80% fell in the genetic ancestry cluster associated with self-reported Caucasian donors. The study aimed to test whether cataloging public T cell receptors could reveal signatures of past pathogen exposure. The study used immunosequencing to profile the T cell repertoires of approximately 630 subjects and linked those repertoires to cytomegalovirus serostatus. Along with the approximately 700-subject first cohort, a separate validation cohort of over a hundred different subjects was used. To predict cytomegalovirus infection status, the study brought together high-throughput TCR immunosequencing, statistical association of individual TCRs with disease status, and machine learning. In a later analysis, previously published TCR beta repertoires from about 670 donors were re-analyzed and high-resolution HLA genotyping was added so that TCR occurrence patterns could be studied. Rather than drawing on any new phenotypic data, the later analysis identified candidate immune exposures from TCR beta sequences and the way those sequences occurred across donors. In an earlier analysis of 587 of the donors, high-throughput TCR beta sequencing was used to judge whether each TCR beta V gene segment behaved as functional or pseudogenic. Alongside the repertoire data, information on donor age, sex, ethnicity and CMV serostatus was compiled. In a later genetic analysis, genome-wide SNP genotypes for 398 of the 666 donors were used, and that subset was treated as a discovery cohort. All discovery cohort repertoires had been generated on a single sequencing platform. Class I and class II HLA loci were covered by the typing at four-digit resolution. Typing coverage varied by locus: about 620-630 donors for A, B, C, DRB1 and DQB1; roughly 520 for DQA1; 600 to 610 for DPA1; approximately 450 for DPB1. Four or five DR-DQ haplotypes were handled as single units for association and clustering because linkage in the cohort was strong. Among over 350 genotyped donors of the cohort, an average of approximately 240,000 unique TCR beta nucleotide sequences were sequenced per donor, roughly a sixth of them non-productive. On the study overall, not on this receptor specifically: The cohort was sequenced for TCR beta chains only, and without alpha or paired-chain data the features that could be detected were limited. The presence/absence analyses assumed that sequencing depth was roughly uniform across donors, and that assumption may not be true. The classifier was reported to diagnose cytomegalovirus status with high specificity and sensitivity in both the original cohort and the validation cohort. In a later analysis, about 16,000 TCR beta sequences were associated with specific HLA alleles at a false discovery rate of 0.05. The only immune exposure information available for the cohort was CMV serostatus. Strong co-occurrence of HLA alleles, especially DR and DQ, made assigning TCR associations to individual alleles difficult. A further reported finding was that TCR beta sequences accurately predicted the HLA-A and HLA-B alleles for most subjects in the first cohort. A few of the identified cytomegalovirus-associated TCR beta chains were confirmed in vitro to be specific for cytomegalovirus antigens. In a later analysis, TCR association rates were found to vary across HLA loci, with the most associated TCRs seen for DRB1 alleles and the fewest for HLA-C alleles. In an earlier analysis of roughly 500 of the donors, most TCR beta V segments appeared in productive rearrangements about 87% or about 30% of the time, broadly matching IMGT annotations. The authors suggested that the approach could potentially be extended to other disease states and immunological phenotypes. Because the 87-base-pair reads could not distinguish some IMGT-functional V segments, including TRBV6-2 and TRBV6-3, those segments were excluded. Across donors, most TCR sequences were observed very rarely, whereas some public TCRs were present in many individuals. A cluster of highly shared sequence variants was judged likely to be a technical artifact of the sequencing pipeline. Compared with the roughly 720-donor mean, donors in an Asian-associated ancestry cluster had fewer N-insertions in productive TCRs, according to a later genetic analysis. In a later analysis, HLA-associated TCR beta chains were found to be more clonally expanded and to have lower generation probabilities than equally common non-associated chains. HLA typing was unavailable for some donors at each locus, so association tests used only the typed subset. Seventeen rarely observed V segments, including chromosome 9 orphons, were excluded from the earlier analysis of approximately 500 of the donors because counts were too low. According to a later analysis, most CMV-associated TCR beta chains appeared to be HLA-restricted, and the HLA associations seemed to be driven largely by CMV exposure. Correlated functional status among segregating V segments might reflect linkage disequilibrium, but an unknown experimental factor could not be ruled out. An association between a missense DCLRE1C variant and V-gene and J-gene trimming of TCR beta chains was found in a later genetic analysis and replicated in an independent cohort. A later analysis reported that several top co-occurrence clusters appeared linked to parvovirus B19, influenza, CMV and Epstein-Barr virus. In the study, about 150 TCR beta chains were listed as associated with cytomegalovirus.

V and J are trimmed by 2 bases and 5 bases, and the gene matches miss 8 bases of the junction. CDR1 SNHLY and CDR2 FYNNEI were looked up in the germline V gene. CDR3 length: 15 amino acids, cysteine to phenylalanine. Only the CDR3 region is kept as DNA, spanning 45 bases read in frame from base 1. The cohort comprised fewer than 700 healthy bone marrow donors. At the time of sampling, every cohort member was nominally healthy, though immune exposures that went unrecorded were likely present. The donor was CMV seropositive and was included in the group of 270 or so seropositive cohort members. Every donor gave a peripheral blood sample, and the peripheral blood mononuclear cells from that sample were used for TCR beta sequencing. The Qiagen DNeasy Blood Extraction Kit was used to extract genomic DNA from the blood cell samples. In regard to this clone: The antigen it binds to is not known. Base qualities are not recorded, but no much larger clone differs from it by a single base.

The library was made by the immunoSEQ multiplex PCR assay. The multiplex PCR relied on a mix of 60 forward primers for TCR Vbeta segments and 13 reverse primers for TCR Jbeta segments. The CDR3 region of rearranged TCR beta genes was amplified from genomic DNA by a multiplex PCR assay. Amplified TCR beta libraries were sequenced as 87-base-pair reads on the Illumina HiSeq System. On the study's bioinformatics: A later analysis counted 75 million to 100 million unique TCR beta chains across the 666 repertoires, and 10 million to 12 million of these chains were shared by at least two donors. Raw reads were error-corrected and collapsed into unique sequences with a nearest-neighbor algorithm that merged closely related sequences to remove PCR and sequencing errors. To assign V, D and J gene segments, CDR3 sequences were aligned to IMGT reference sequences. For a sequence to be retained, a match of at least six nucleotides was required to both a V gene segment and a J gene segment. Rearrangements were called productive when the CDR3 lacked stop codons and stayed in frame with V and J; all others were non-productive. CDR3 was defined by IMGT convention, running from the second conserved V-encoded cysteine to the conserved J-encoded phenylalanine. Sequences without an unambiguous match to a single V gene segment were excluded from the earlier analysis of about 640 of the donors. In an earlier analysis of some 590 of the donors, a V segment was called functional when productive rearrangements were above 56.7%, and segregating when the standard deviation between donors exceeded 5%. A statistical classification framework was built to diagnose cytomegalovirus status from the catalog of TCR beta chain sequences. V and J gene assignment, in a later analysis, came from comparing TCR nucleotide sequences with IMGT/GENE-DB human TR gene sequences. In a later analysis, CDR3 sequences and most-parsimonious VDJ recombination scenarios were assigned using the TCRdist pipeline. In a later analysis, each TCR beta chain was defined by its CDR3 amino acid sequence together with its V-gene family, and reads without a unique V-gene family were excluded. As a way to deal with suspected cross-contamination and a sequencing artifact, a later analysis dropped approximately 570 nucleotide sequences that were highly shared and had low generation probability. A later analysis calculated a clonal expansion index for each public chain from normalized within-repertoire ranks of inferred template counts. Generation probabilities in a later analysis came from a VDJ recombination model fitted to out-of-frame rearrangements, and those results were checked against IGoR. A later analysis scored TCR-TCR, TCR-HLA and TCR-CMV co-occurrence with hypergeometric tests, applying a repertoire-size bias correction to TCR pairs. A later analysis estimated false discovery rates by permuting HLA or CMV assignments 20 times. In a later analysis, co-occurring TCRs were grouped using DBSCAN, and TCRdist sequence similarity was added for clustering within HLA-allele-positive subsets. Co-occurrence clustering excluded repertoires with fewer than 30,000 or more than 120,000 public chains, plus five with anomalous nucleotide sharing. In its TCRdb copy, this immuneACCESS table keeps in-frame sequences only and misses some clones. Where compared with another copy, unresolved V genes explain less than half of these, and the others have no known cause. V and J calls and clone size follow that table, whereas D and trimming were derived from the DNA. The sample table lists some 150,000 clones, roughly 79% of them with a count of one. The leading ten clones occupy about 2% of the sample.

The source of this sequence is a woman aged 25 to 39 in good health and CMV-seropositive. The rearrangement joined TRBV2 to TRBJ2-5; 7 bases in the junction line up with TRBD2. The sequenced sample was PBMCs. The CDR3 has the sequence CASSENPGLGETQYF. The DNA sequence follows: TGTGCCAGCAGTGAAAACCCCGGACTAGGGGAGACCCAGTACTTC.